The 8 T cell receptor beta chains listed next were all sequenced from one sample in a study of prognosis after radiotherapy for stage I lung cancer. Amplification of the TCR beta CDR3 (from genomic DNA) was done by two-round multiplex PCR. Used in first-round PCR were primers specific to each TRBV and TRBJ gene. TCRdb analysed the multiplex PCR reads with MiXCR anew, one entry per CDR3 protein. The sample has tens of thousands of distinct CDR3 sequences, over 30% seen once. Sequenced material: PBMCs, taken before or after stereotactic body radiation therapy (not recorded which). Receptors originate from a donor over 45 with non-small cell lung cancer.

The table lists this clonotype with a few counts. A much larger clone differs from this one at a single base, so this may be a read error. The V gene is TRBV25-1, the J gene TRBJ2-2; maybe TRBD1 (6 bases). Trimming shortened V by 4 bases and J by 5 bases, and 11 bases separated the two germline ends. Germline lookup yields CDR1 MGHDK and CDR2 SYGVNS. The CDR3 has 14 amino acids. As DNA, the CDR3 is TGTGCCAGCAGTGTTTCTAGGGGGACCGGGGAGCTGTTTTTT. Translated, it gives CASSVSRGTGELFF.

The chain employs TRBV5-1 and TRBJ2-2; 8 bases match TRBD1. Germline values: CDR1 SGHRS, CDR2 YFSETQ. V was pared by 9 bases and J by 5 bases, with 12 bases of the junction left unmatched. The CDR3 covers 15 residues. The CDR3 spells CANSLRTGRTGELFF. CDR3 DNA: TGCGCCAACAGTCTCAGGACAGGGAGGACCGGGGAGCTGTTTTTT.

This chain links TRBV5-1 with TRBJ1-2, with 11 bases identical to TRBD1. This CDR3 spans 14 amino acids. The V segment lost 4 bases and the J segment 11 bases; nucleotides outside the gene matches: 10. Germline-derived CDR1 and CDR2 are SGHRS and YFSETQ. The CDR3 nucleotides are TGCGCCAGCAGCGAACCAGGGACAGGGGGTAGATACACCTTC. As protein: CASSEPGTGGRYTF.

This clonotype was detected many times. The chain is built from TRBV7-2 and TRBJ1-2; TRBD1 aligns across 7 bases. The CDR3 sequence is 18 residues long. V lost 5 bases, J lost 3 bases, and 18 bases stayed unmatched. The germline V gene has CDR1 SGHTA and CDR2 FQGNSA. In nucleotides, the CDR3 is TGTGCCAGCAGCATAAAATCCTGGGGCACAGGGGTTTACTATGGCTACACCTTC. Translated, it gives CASSIKSWGTGVYYGYTF.

This clonotype was recorded many times. The rearrangement links TRBV7-8 to TRBJ2-5; D could derive from TRBD1 or TRBD2 (5 bases each). CDR1 is SGHVS and CDR2 is FQNEAQ in the germline V gene. The CDR3 extends over 14 amino acids. V was shortened by 2 bases and J by 5 bases, with 12 bases between the two germline ends. CDR3 DNA sequence: TGTGCCAGCAGCTTAAGGTCAGGGAGTGAGACCCAGTACTTC. Translation: CASSLRSGSETQYF.

The rearrangement links TRBV29-1 to TRBJ2-3; 14 positions match TRBD2. The CDR3 spans 14 residues. Germline values: CDR1 SQVTM, CDR2 ANQGSEA. V shed 6 bases, J shed 3 bases, and the junction held 2 bases outside the gene matches. CDR3 in amino acids: CSVTSGGATDTQYF. The DNA of the CDR3 is TGCAGCGTGACTAGCGGGGGGGCGACAGATACGCAGTATTTT.

The table lists this clonotype with many counts. The CDR3 sequence: CASSPPTGASYNEQFF. DNA of the CDR3: TGTGCCAGCTCACCGCCCACCGGGGCCTCCTACAATGAGCAGTTCTTC. The rearrangement links TRBV18 to TRBJ2-1, with D possibly called TRBD1 or TRBD2 (5 bases each). V was clipped by 3 bases and J by 0 bases, with 12 bases between them. The germline V gene encodes CDR1 KGHSH and CDR2 LQKENI. The CDR3 runs 16 residues.

This clonotype has ten or more counts. The rearrangement uses TRBV20-1 and TRBJ1-2, with D possibly TRBD1 on 6 matching bases. Trimming pared 0 bases from V and 7 bases from J, leaving 15 bases between. Germline CDR1 reads DFQATT; CDR2 reads SNEGSKA (reference sequence). The CDR3 loop spans 14 amino acids. The CDR3 DNA reads TGCAGTGCTAGAGATTTCGGGGGCGCCTTTGGCTACACCTTC. It yields the protein CSARDFGGAFGYTF.